This T cell receptor beta chain was sequenced during a study of PD-1 blockade in mismatch repair-deficient tumors. TCR sequencing covered a few patients who responded to pembrolizumab. Sequencing was performed with immunoSEQ multiplex PCR; in TCRdb, only in-frame clones are kept and a portion is missing. The sample contains over 60,000 clones, roughly 88% of which appear only once. This clonotype originated in an adult with mismatch repair-deficient cancer. Sequenced here: peripheral blood, sampled 52 weeks after starting pembrolizumab.

CDR3 in amino acids: CASSLSATGYAAQYF. The CDR3 nucleotides read TGTGCCAGCAGTTTATCGGCGACAGGGTATGCGGCGCAGTACTTC. V usage is TRBV27 and J usage is TRBJ2-7; 7 nucleotides agree with TRBD1. Unmatched junction bases numbered 11, after V lost 0 bases and J lost 9 bases. The CDR3 is 15 amino acids. Germline V gene data show CDR1 as MNHEY and CDR2 as SMNVEV (reference sequence).